Shown below are 30 T cell receptor beta chains from a single sample sequenced in a study of cytomegalovirus exposure and HLA in healthy donors. Libraries were prepared by immunoSEQ multiplex PCR; TCRdb keeps only in-frame clonotypes and omits some of them. Among around 49,000 clones, around 94% were seen once, and the ten largest hold 6.5% to 9.5%. The sequenced material came from PBMCs. These receptors all stem from a young woman in good health and CMV-seropositive.

The CDR3 DNA reads TGTGCCAGCAGCGCGGGACAGACTGGAAACACCATATATTTT. Its protein is CASSAGQTGNTIYF. The V call is TRBV6-5, the J call TRBJ1-3, with TRBD1 matching 7 bases. This CDR3 contains 14 residues. J gave up 2 bases and V 6 bases, and 4 bases lay outside the gene matches. The germline V gene has CDR1 MNHEY and CDR2 SVGAGI.

V and J are TRBV6-1 and TRBJ2-7; 10 nucleotides agree with TRBD2. V was clipped by 2 bases and J by 4 bases; unmatched bases: 11. In germline, CDR1 is MNHNS, CDR2 SASEGT. The CDR3 spans 17 residues. The CDR3 coding sequence is TGTGCCAGCAGTGAAACACCCGCTAGCGGGAGTCAATACGAGCAGTACTTC. This gives the protein CASSETPASGSQYEQYF.

The chain combines TRBV23-1 with TRBJ1-1; D unclear. TRBV23-1 falls under the ORF class, with uncertain function. V was pared by 6 bases and J by 1 base, with 6 bases between. The CDR3 sequence is 12 residues long. The CDR3 nucleotides are TGCGCCAGCAGCCCCCAGAACACTGAAGCTTTCTTT. This sequence encodes CASSPQNTEAFF.

This rearrangement joins TRBV19 to TRBJ1-4; D is unclear. Trimming shortened V by 5 bases and J by 1 base, and 14 bases separated the two germline ends. CDR1 and CDR2 (germline): LNHDA, SQIVND (reference sequence). CDR3 length: 16 amino acids. The CDR3, as DNA: TGTGCCAGTAGTCCCTCCTCACTGGTAACTAATGAAAAACTGTTTTTT. It encodes CASSPSSLVTNEKLFF.

This clone was seen only once. The rearrangement links TRBV10-2 to TRBJ2-2; 11 nucleotides match TRBD2. The CDR3 is made up of 15 amino acids. Losses at the gene ends were 6 bases for V and 6 bases for J; bases not matched to a gene: 6. The germline gives CDR1 WSHSY, CDR2 SAAADI. DNA for the CDR3: TGCGCCAGCAGGAAGGGACTAGCGGCCCCCGGGGAGCTGTTTTTT. Protein product: CASRKGLAAPGELFF.

The rearrangement uses TRBV11-3 and TRBJ2-7; D is unresolved. The V and J ends lost 1 base and 2 bases respectively, with 9 bases between them. From germline, CDR1 is SGHNT and CDR2 YENEEA. The CDR3 loop spans 14 amino acids. The CDR3 DNA reads as TGTGCCAGCAGCTTAGGGAGTACCACCTACGAGCAGTACTTC. Protein sequence: CASSLGSTTYEQYF.

The chain links TRBV2 to TRBJ2-7; 7 bases match TRBD1. The CDR3 runs to 15 residues. CDR1 is SNHLY and CDR2 is FYNNEI in the germline V gene. With 6 bases clipped from V and 5 bases from J, the junction kept 13 bases outside the gene matches. CDR3 residues: CASRGRSGTADEQYF. In nucleotides, the CDR3 is TGTGCCAGCAGGGGACGCTCCGGGACAGCAGACGAGCAGTACTTC.

The V gene is TRBV9, the J gene TRBJ2-1; 9 nucleotides match TRBD2. CDR3 size: 17 residues. Germline V gene data show CDR1 as SGDLS and CDR2 as YYNGEE. The V gene end was trimmed by 0 bases and the J gene end by 1 base; junction bases not matched to a gene: 5. This CDR3 is CASSVESSGRSYNEQFF. For the CDR3, the DNA is TGTGCCAGCAGCGTAGAATCCAGCGGGAGGTCCTACAATGAGCAGTTCTTC.

This chain uses TRBV6-5 with TRBJ2-1, with D tentatively TRBD1 (5 bases). V was pared by 6 bases and J by 4 bases, with 10 bases between. Germline V lookup: CDR1 MNHEY, CDR2 SVGAGI. The CDR3 has 13 residues. The DNA for the CDR3 is TGTGCCAGCAGGAGCAGGGAATACAATGAGCAGTTCTTC. Its translation is CASRSREYNEQFF.

The chain recombines TRBV10-3 with TRBJ2-1; TRBD2 matches 7 bases. Germline trimming cut 1 base from V and 9 bases from J; bases unmatched to any gene: 9. Germline CDR1 is ENHRY and CDR2 is SYGVKD. CDR3 length equals 15 residues. The CDR3 loop is CAISEFGLDEGEQFF. CDR3 bases: TGTGCCATCAGTGAGTTCGGACTAGATGAAGGTGAGCAGTTCTTC.

The chain joins TRBV19 to TRBJ2-1, with TRBD2 matching 11 bases. The CDR3 extends over 15 amino acids. The germline gives CDR1 LNHDA, CDR2 SQIVND (reference sequence). Unmatched junction bases numbered 20, after V lost 10 bases and J lost 15 bases. This CDR3 reads CATQPGTSGALGWFF. The CDR3 bases are TGTGCCACCCAACCCGGGACTAGCGGAGCGCTAGGGTGGTTCTTC.

The chain has TRBV2 and TRBJ1-3; D uncertain. The length of the CDR3 is 18 residues. V lost 1 base and J 1 base, leaving 17 bases between the germline ends. Germline assignment: CDR1 SNHLY and CDR2 FYNNEI. The CDR3 here is CASSEGRGSLVSGNTIYF. The CDR3 region has the DNA TGTGCCAGCAGTGAAGGGAGAGGGAGCCTTGTTTCTGGAAACACCATATATTTT.

The gene calls are TRBV5-1 and TRBJ2-6; D is possibly TRBD1 (6 bases). V was clipped by 2 bases and J by 1 base, with 13 bases between them. Germline V gives CDR1 SGHRS, CDR2 YFSETQ. The CDR3 loop spans 17 amino acids. CDR3 sequence: CASSLRTEGSGANVLTF. As DNA, the CDR3 is TGCGCCAGCAGCTTAAGGACAGAGGGGTCTGGGGCCAACGTCCTGACTTTC.

This rearrangement joins TRBV7-9 to TRBJ2-2; D perhaps matches TRBD1 (6 bases). The length of the CDR3 is 14 residues. The V and J ends lost 1 base and 4 bases respectively, with 7 bases between them. The germline CDR1 and CDR2 sequences are SEHNR and FQNEAQ (reference sequence). The CDR3 sequence is CASSLGGLTGELFF. The CDR3 nucleotides read TGTGCCAGCAGCTTAGGGGGGCTCACCGGGGAGCTGTTTTTT.

The CDR3 region has the DNA TGTGCCAGCAGCGTAGACGGGAGCCCCTCCTACGAGCAGTACTTC. This encodes CASSVDGSPSYEQYF. This chain connects TRBV9 to TRBJ2-7; D perhaps matches TRBD2 (6 bases). Deletions cut 0 bases from V and 0 bases from J, with 10 bases between. The CDR3 covers 15 residues. CDR1 is SGDLS and CDR2 is YYNGEE in the germline V gene.

The CDR3 sequence is CASRTDRGRQETQYF. As DNA, the CDR3 is TGTGCCAGCAGAACTGACAGGGGAAGGCAAGAGACCCAGTACTTC. The chain combines TRBV2 with TRBJ2-5, with 8 bases identical to TRBD1. Germline V lookup: CDR1 SNHLY, CDR2 FYNNEI. The length of the CDR3 is 15 residues. The V gene end was trimmed by 6 bases and the J gene end by 2 bases; junction bases not matched to a gene: 8.

This sequence joins TRBV6-4 and TRBJ2-2; TRBD2 is a possible D gene (5 bases). The CDR3 covers 14 residues. CDR1 is MRHNA, CDR2 SNTAGT, per germline. V was clipped by 7 bases and J by 3 bases, with 12 bases between them. The CDR3 DNA follows: TGTGCCAGCAAACCCCAGGAGGACACCGGGGAGCTGTTTTTT. It encodes CASKPQEDTGELFF.

The chain has TRBV5-1 and TRBJ2-7; the D gene is possibly TRBD2 (5 bases). Trimming pared 3 bases from V and 1 base from J, leaving 11 bases between. Germline CDR1 SGHRS, CDR2 YFSETQ. This CDR3 is 14 amino acids long. CDR3 protein: CASSSHSGSYEQYF. CDR3 nucleotide sequence: TGCGCCAGCAGCTCACACAGCGGATCCTACGAGCAGTACTTC.

The chain has TRBV28 and TRBJ1-1, with D perhaps TRBD1 (6 bases). Germline CDR1 MDHEN, CDR2 SYDVKM. Trimming took 5 bases from V and 4 from J, leaving 14 bases between them. The CDR3 totals 14 residues. DNA for the CDR3: TGTGCCAGCAGTCTGACCAGGGGTGTCACTGAAGCTTTCTTT. It is translated as CASSLTRGVTEAFF.

This rearrangement joins TRBV7-9 to TRBJ1-1; 7 positions agree with TRBD1. With V trimmed by 6 bases and J by 2 bases, 9 bases remained unmatched. Germline CDR1 reads SEHNR; CDR2 reads FQNEAQ (reference sequence). The CDR3 is 15 residues long. In DNA form, the CDR3 reads TGTGCCAGCAGAATCCCCGCAGGGGGAAACACTGAAGCTTTCTTT. It encodes CASRIPAGGNTEAFF.

This rearrangement joins TRBV6-4 to TRBJ2-3; TRBD2 is a possible D gene (6 bases). Germline V lookup: CDR1 MRHNA, CDR2 SNTAGT. Trimming took 4 bases from V and 6 from J, leaving 17 bases between them. The CDR3 spans 15 residues. The CDR3 DNA reads TGTGCCAGCAGTGCGCAATTGGCTAGCGCGGATACGCAGTATTTT. This translates into CASSAQLASADTQYF.

This clone was seen a handful of times. The chain has TRBV11-2 and TRBJ2-7; 7 bases agree with TRBD1. The CDR3 consists of 13 residues. V lost 3 bases, J lost 5 bases, and 4 bases stayed unmatched. The V gene's germline CDR1 is SGHAT and CDR2 FQNNGV. In nucleotides, the CDR3 is TGTGCCAGCAGCTTTTACAGGGGCGACGAGCAGTACTTC. It codes for CASSFYRGDEQYF.

The rearrangement joins TRBV19 to TRBJ1-1; a possible D gene is TRBD1 (6 bases). V lost 3 bases and J lost 0, with 17 bases in between. The V gene's germline CDR1 is LNHDA and CDR2 SQIVND (reference sequence). CDR3 length equals 17 residues. CDR3 protein: CASSIAVGALMNTEAFF. CDR3 DNA: TGTGCCAGTAGTATTGCCGTGGGGGCTTTGATGAACACTGAAGCTTTCTTT.

This chain uses TRBV19 with TRBJ1-2; a weak D match, TRBD1 (6 bases). Trimming cost V 4 bases and J 5 bases, with 11 bases left between them. Germline V gene data show CDR1 as LNHDA and CDR2 as SQIVND (reference sequence). The length of the CDR3 is 13 residues. CDR3 in amino acids: CASSRTANYGYTF. The CDR3 DNA is TGTGCCAGTAGTAGGACAGCCAATTATGGCTACACCTTC.

The genes are TRBV7-9 and TRBJ2-1; 10 bases match TRBD2. This CDR3 has 15 residues. Germline CDR1 is SEHNR and CDR2 is FQNEAQ (reference sequence). The J segment lost 8 bases and the V segment lost 5 bases, leaving 9 bases of the junction unmatched. In DNA, the CDR3 is TGTGCCAGCAGCCCGGGACTAGCGCTGAATTATGAGCAGTTCTTC. Protein: CASSPGLALNYEQFF.

The CDR3 spells CASSFGDWGGPEAFF. The CDR3, as DNA: TGTGCCAGCAGCTTTGGTGATTGGGGGGGCCCTGAAGCTTTCTTT. The chain combines TRBV7-8 with TRBJ1-1, with D possibly matching TRBD1 (6 bases). CDR3 length: 15 residues. The V gene lost 3 bases and the J gene lost 6 bases, with 17 bases spanning the gap. CDR1 is SGHVS and CDR2 is FQNEAQ in the germline V gene.

V usage is TRBV25-1 and J usage is TRBJ2-7; no clear D. Between the trimmed V and J ends, which lost 5 bases and 0 bases, there was a span of 8 bases. The CDR3 runs 13 residues. Germline V lookup: CDR1 MGHDK, CDR2 SYGVNS. CDR3 DNA: TGTGCCAGCAGTCCGTTACTCTCCTACGAGCAGTACTTC. It specifies CASSPLLSYEQYF.

The chain has TRBV6-5 and TRBJ1-4; possibly TRBD1 for D (6 bases). The germline V and J ends were trimmed by 3 bases and 8 bases, with 13 bases remaining between them. The CDR3 is 14 residues long. CDR1 is MNHEY and CDR2 is SVGAGI in the germline V gene. CDR3 in DNA: TGTGCCAGCAGTTATGAGGGGGTTGGGGAAAAACTGTTTTTT. Encoded protein: CASSYEGVGEKLFF.

The rearrangement joins TRBV7-3 to TRBJ2-1, with TRBD2 as a possible D gene (6 bases). CDR1 is SGHTA and CDR2 is FQGTGA in the germline V gene. Trimming cost V 2 bases and J 1 base, with 9 bases left between them. The length of the CDR3 is 15 residues. CDR3 amino acids: CASSLLAGSYNEQFF. In nucleotides, the CDR3 is TGTGCCAGCAGCTTACTGGCGGGATCCTACAATGAGCAGTTCTTC.

The CDR3 DNA sequence: TGTGCCAGCAGCGAAACTAGCGGGGATTCCTACGAGCAGTACTTC. This gives the protein CASSETSGDSYEQYF. V is TRBV11-3 and J is TRBJ2-7; TRBD2 matches 10 bases. Germline V gene sequence: CDR1 SGHNT, CDR2 YENEEA. This CDR3 region has 15 residues. J gave up 1 base and V 5 bases, and 5 bases lay outside the gene matches.